These 9 T cell receptor beta chains originate from one sample sequenced in a study of OX40 agonist ivuxolimab in advanced cancers. Some clones are missing from TCRdb's copy, which holds only in-frame ones; the method was immunoSEQ multiplex PCR. The table has roughly 66,000 clones, around 83% seen once. The source was CD4+ or CD8+ T cells sorted from blood, collected in a trial of the OX40 agonist ivuxolimab. The receptors come from an adult with an advanced solid tumor such as melanoma, head and neck, liver or kidney cancer.

The V gene is TRBV10-2, the J gene TRBJ1-1; 7 bases agree with TRBD1. This CDR3 has 17 residues. From germline, CDR1 is WSHSY and CDR2 SAAADI. Unmatched junction bases numbered 14, after V lost 7 bases and J lost 0 bases. Here the CDR3 reads CASTLGGVTRLNTEAFF. CDR3 DNA sequence: TGCGCCAGCACTCTAGGGGGCGTAACACGCTTGAACACTGAAGCTTTCTTT.

The gene calls are TRBV4-3 and TRBJ2-5; no clear D gene. This CDR3 contains 13 residues. V was trimmed by 1 base and J by 5 bases, leaving 8 bases between them. The germline gives CDR1 LGHNA, CDR2 YSLEER. This chain's CDR3 is CASSQALGETQYF. The CDR3 DNA reads as TGCGCCAGCAGCCAAGCCCTAGGGGAGACCCAGTACTTC.

The V call is TRBV7-9, the J call TRBJ2-3, with 10 bases identical to TRBD2. Germline V gene lookup returns CDR1 SEHNR and CDR2 FQNEAQ (reference sequence). The V and J ends lost 4 bases and 8 bases, in that order; junction bases with no gene match: 6. The CDR3 spans 14 residues. CDR3 region: CASSSGLATGTQYF. Here the CDR3 DNA reads TGTGCCAGCAGCTCGGGACTAGCGACGGGTACGCAGTATTTT. Full variable domain (remainder filled in from reference TRBV7-9 and TRBJ2-3): DTGVSQNPRHKITKRGQNVTFRCDPISEHNRLYWYRQTLGQGPEFLTYFQNEAQLEKSRLLSDRFSAERPKGSFSTLEIQRTEQGDSAMYLCASSSGLATGTQYFGPGTRLTVL.

Details on this clone: The conserved final phenylalanine or tryptophan is absent from the CDR3, which likely points to a read error. Here the CDR3 reads CASSIVGAPATNEKLFL. For the CDR3, the DNA is TGTGCCAGTAGTATTGTCGGGGCCCCTGCAACTAATGAAAAACTGTTTCTT. This chain joins TRBV19 and TRBJ1-4; D possibly corresponds to TRBD1 (5 bases). This CDR3 contains 17 residues. Trimming took 3 bases from V and 0 from J, leaving 14 bases between them. Per germline, CDR1 LNHDA and CDR2 SQIVND (reference sequence).

CDR3 amino acids: CASSLEPGTGGAYF. In DNA, the CDR3 is TGTGCCAGCAGCTTAGAGCCTGGGACAGGGGGCGCGTATTTT. J is TRBJ2-3 and V is TRBV7-8, with TRBD1 matching over 12 bases. Germline V gene data show CDR1 as SGHVS and CDR2 as FQNEAQ. With 1 base clipped from V and 14 bases from J, the junction kept 7 bases outside the gene matches. The CDR3 has 14 amino acids.

The chain uses TRBV6-5 and TRBJ1-2; no clear D gene. The CDR3 is 14 amino acids. CDR1 MNHEY and CDR2 SVGAGI come from the germline V gene. V lost 0 bases, J lost 6 bases, and 11 bases lay in between. The CDR3 reads CASSYSTDTDGYTF. In nucleotides, the CDR3 is TGTGCCAGCAGTTACTCCACTGACACGGATGGCTACACCTTC.

Only a few counts were recorded for this clone. The chain is built from TRBV28 and TRBJ1-4; tentative D call: TRBD1 (5 bases). V lost 6 bases and J lost 1, with 9 bases in between. The germline gives CDR1 MDHEN, CDR2 SYDVKM. This CDR3 has 14 amino acids. The CDR3 sequence: CASSQQGTNEKLFF. In nucleotides, the CDR3 is TGTGCCAGCAGCCAGCAGGGAACTAATGAAAAACTGTTTTTT.

This clone has only one observation. The chain is built from TRBV29-1 and TRBJ2-1, with 7 bases lining up with TRBD2. This CDR3 is 14 amino acids long. Germline V gene data show CDR1 as SQVTM and CDR2 as ANQGSEA. Trimming removed 4 bases from V and 4 bases from J; junction bases left unmatched: 7. Here the CDR3 reads CSVVEGRGYNEQFF. Here the CDR3 DNA reads TGCAGCGTTGTTGAAGGGCGGGGGTACAATGAGCAGTTCTTC.

The chain combines TRBV15 with TRBJ1-2; D is perhaps TRBD1 (6 bases). This CDR3 is built from 17 residues. The germline CDR1 and CDR2 sequences are LNHNV and YYDKDF (reference sequence). The ends were cut back, 3 bases at V and 4 bases at J, with 21 bases in the middle. The CDR3 nucleotides are TGTGCCACCAGCAGGGAGGGCGGCGCGACAGGCGTCTATGGCTACACCTTC. This encodes CATSREGGATGVYGYTF. Full variable domain (outside the CDR3, taken from reference TRBV15 and TRBJ1-2): DAMVIQNPRYQVTQFGKPVTLSCSQTLNHNVMYWYQQKSSQAPKLLFHYYDKDFNNEADTPDNFQSRRPNTSFCFLDIRSPGLGDTAMYLCATSREGGATGVYGYTFGSGTRLTVV.